The 7 T cell receptor beta chains given below trace back to one sample, sequenced in a study of post-analysis software for immune sequencing data. Whole-study results and caveats: TRBV5-6, TRBV5-1 and TRBV20-1 were among four or five TRBV segments more frequent in patients than controls.

These receptors have no known antigen. Unique molecular identifiers tagged the TCR beta cDNA libraries. TCRdb itself ran the PCR reads through MiXCR, one entry per CDR3 protein. The repertoire holds 750,000 to 950,000 distinct CDR3 sequences, with roughly 46% as singletons. Sequencing input: blood. All receptors derive from a girl between 5 and 17 years old with multiple sclerosis.

CDR3: CSARAQLADTQETQYF. The DNA of the CDR3 is TGCAGTGCTAGAGCTCAACTAGCGGACACCCAAGAGACCCAGTACTTC. The V and J genes are TRBV20-1 and TRBJ2-5, with 8 bases fitting TRBD2. The germline CDR1 and CDR2 sequences are DFQATT and SNEGSKA (reference sequence). CDR3 length equals 16 residues. The V and J ends lost 1 base and 1 base, in that order; junction bases with no gene match: 8.

This chain uses TRBV4-1 with TRBJ2-5, with unresolved D. CDR1 is MGHRA and CDR2 is YSYEKL in the germline V gene. V was shortened by 5 bases and J by 3 bases, with 13 bases between the two germline ends. The CDR3 loop spans 14 amino acids. This CDR3 reads CASSYPGLEETQYF. CDR3 DNA: TGCGCCAGCAGCTACCCCGGGCTAGAAGAGACCCAGTACTTC.

The chain carries TRBV28 and TRBJ1-5; D is possibly TRBD1 (5 bases). This CDR3 region has 16 residues. Germline V gene sequence: CDR1 MDHEN, CDR2 SYDVKM. Deletions cut 5 bases from V and 4 bases from J, with 18 bases between. This CDR3 is CASSAKATAVNQPQHF. The CDR3 nucleotides read TGTGCCAGCAGTGCCAAAGCGACAGCCGTTAATCAGCCCCAGCATTTT.

V usage is TRBV27 and J usage is TRBJ1-4; D may be TRBD1 (5 bases). CDR3 length: 15 amino acids. Germline CDR1 is MNHEY and CDR2 is SMNVEV (reference sequence). V was trimmed by 5 bases and J by 8 bases, leaving 18 bases between them. CDR3: CASSPGPGGSEKLFF. The CDR3 DNA follows: TGTGCCAGCAGTCCGGGACCCGGTGGATCAGAAAAACTGTTTTTT.

The chain uses TRBV9 and TRBJ1-4; D is perhaps TRBD1 (6 bases). Germline assignment: CDR1 SGDLS and CDR2 YYNGEE. The CDR3 sequence is 16 residues long. The V end lost 0 bases, the J end lost 2 bases, and 11 bases lay between the germline ends. The DNA of the CDR3 is TGTGCCAGCAGCGTAGTACAGGGCGCTACTAATGAAAAACTGTTTTTT. Translated: CASSVVQGATNEKLFF.

The V gene is TRBV7-6, the J gene TRBJ1-4; 7 nucleotides match TRBD1. The CDR3 totals 15 residues. V lost 5 bases, J lost 6 bases, and 9 bases stayed unmatched. Looked up from germline, CDR1 is SGHVS and CDR2 is FNYEAQ. CDR3 region: CASSRTTGVDEKLFF. The CDR3 DNA reads TGTGCCAGCAGCCGAACAACAGGGGTGGATGAAAAACTGTTTTTT.

This clonotype has just a few counts. This chain links TRBV7-3 with TRBJ2-5, with D perhaps TRBD2 (6 bases). V lost 1 base to trimming and J lost 7 bases, with 13 bases between them. CDR1 is SGHTA, CDR2 FQGTGA, per germline. There are 14 residues in the CDR3. The chain's CDR3 is CASSLMGGKGTQYF. The CDR3 DNA follows: TGTGCCAGCAGCTTAATGGGCGGGAAAGGGACCCAGTACTTC.